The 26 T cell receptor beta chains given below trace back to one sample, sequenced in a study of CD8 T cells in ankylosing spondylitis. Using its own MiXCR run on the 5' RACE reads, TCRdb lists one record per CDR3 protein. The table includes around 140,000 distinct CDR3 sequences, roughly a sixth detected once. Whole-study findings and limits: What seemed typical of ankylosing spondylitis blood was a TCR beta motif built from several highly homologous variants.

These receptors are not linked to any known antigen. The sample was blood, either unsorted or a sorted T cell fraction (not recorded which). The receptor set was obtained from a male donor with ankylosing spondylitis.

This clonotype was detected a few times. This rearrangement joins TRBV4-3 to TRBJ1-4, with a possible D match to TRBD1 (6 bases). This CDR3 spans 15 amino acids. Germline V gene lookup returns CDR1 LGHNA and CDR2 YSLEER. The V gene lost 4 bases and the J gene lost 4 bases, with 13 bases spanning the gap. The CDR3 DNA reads TGCGCCAGCAGCCCCCAACAGGGCCTTAATGAAAAACTGTTTTTT. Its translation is CASSPQQGLNEKLFF.

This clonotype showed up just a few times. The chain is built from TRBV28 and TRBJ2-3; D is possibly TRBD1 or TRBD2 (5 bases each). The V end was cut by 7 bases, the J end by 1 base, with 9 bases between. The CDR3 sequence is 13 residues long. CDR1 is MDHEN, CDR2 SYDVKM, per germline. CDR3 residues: CASTGGGTDTQYF. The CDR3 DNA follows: TGTGCCAGCACTGGGGGAGGCACAGATACGCAGTATTTT.

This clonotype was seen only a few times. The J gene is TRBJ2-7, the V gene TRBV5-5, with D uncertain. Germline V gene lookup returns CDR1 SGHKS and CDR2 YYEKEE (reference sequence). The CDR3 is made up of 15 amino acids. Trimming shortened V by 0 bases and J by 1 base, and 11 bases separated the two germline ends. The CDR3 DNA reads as TGTGCCAGCAGCTTGGCCCCAGGTTCTTCCTACGAGCAGTACTTC. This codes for CASSLAPGSSYEQYF. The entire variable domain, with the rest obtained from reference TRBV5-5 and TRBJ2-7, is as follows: DAGVTQSPTHLIKTRGQQVTLRCSPISGHKSVSWYQQVLGQGPQFIFQYYEKEERGRGNFPDRFSARQFPNYSSELNVNALLLGDSALYLCASSLAPGSSYEQYFGPGTRLTVT.

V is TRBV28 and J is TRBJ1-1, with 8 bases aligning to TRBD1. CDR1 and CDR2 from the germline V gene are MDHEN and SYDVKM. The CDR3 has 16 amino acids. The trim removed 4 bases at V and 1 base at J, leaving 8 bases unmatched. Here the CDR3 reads CASSYGLTGENTEAFF. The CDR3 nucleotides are TGTGCCAGCAGTTATGGGTTGACAGGGGAGAACACTGAAGCTTTCTTT.

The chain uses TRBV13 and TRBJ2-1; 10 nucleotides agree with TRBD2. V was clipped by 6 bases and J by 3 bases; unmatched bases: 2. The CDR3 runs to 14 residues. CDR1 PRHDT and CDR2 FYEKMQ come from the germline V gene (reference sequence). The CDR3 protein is CASRGTSDYNEQFF. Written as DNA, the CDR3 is TGTGCCAGCAGAGGGACTAGCGACTACAATGAGCAGTTCTTC.

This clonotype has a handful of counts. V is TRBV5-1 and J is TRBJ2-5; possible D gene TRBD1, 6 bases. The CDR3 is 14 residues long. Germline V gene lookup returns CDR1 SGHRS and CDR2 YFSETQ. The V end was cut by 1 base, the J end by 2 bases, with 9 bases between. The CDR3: CASSLIQGQETQYF. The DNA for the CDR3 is TGCGCCAGCAGCTTGATCCAGGGGCAAGAGACCCAGTACTTC.

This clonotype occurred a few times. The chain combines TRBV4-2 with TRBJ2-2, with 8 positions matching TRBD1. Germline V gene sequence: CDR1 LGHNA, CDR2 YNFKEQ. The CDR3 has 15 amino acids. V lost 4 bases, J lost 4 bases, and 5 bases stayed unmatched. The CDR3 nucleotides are TGTGCCAGCAGCCGTCAGGACAGGGTCACCGGGGAGCTGTTTTTT. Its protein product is CASSRQDRVTGELFF.

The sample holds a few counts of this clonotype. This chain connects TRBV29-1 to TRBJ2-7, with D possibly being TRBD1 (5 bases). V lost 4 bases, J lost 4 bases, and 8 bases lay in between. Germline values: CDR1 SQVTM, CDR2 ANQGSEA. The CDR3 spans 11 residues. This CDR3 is CSVVDSYEQYF. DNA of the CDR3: TGCAGCGTTGTCGACAGTTACGAGCAGTACTTC.

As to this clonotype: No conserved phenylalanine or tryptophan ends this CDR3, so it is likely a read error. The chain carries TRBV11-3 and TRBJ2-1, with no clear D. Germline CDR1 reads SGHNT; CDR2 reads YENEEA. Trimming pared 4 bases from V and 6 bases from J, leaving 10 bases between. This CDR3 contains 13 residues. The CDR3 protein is CASSSGYPNEQFL. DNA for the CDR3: TGTGCCAGCAGCTCGGGCTATCCCAATGAGCAGTTCTTA.

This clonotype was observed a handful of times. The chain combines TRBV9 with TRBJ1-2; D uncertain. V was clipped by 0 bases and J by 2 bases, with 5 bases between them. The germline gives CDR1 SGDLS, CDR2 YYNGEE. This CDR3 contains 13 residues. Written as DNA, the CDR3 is TGTGCCAGCAGCGTAGGACGGAACTATGGCTACACCTTC. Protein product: CASSVGRNYGYTF. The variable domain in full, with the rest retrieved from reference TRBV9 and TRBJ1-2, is DSGVTQTPKHLITATGQRVTLRCSPRSGDLSVYWYQQSLDQGLQFLIQYYNGEERAKGNILERFSAQQFPDLHSELNLSSLELGDSALYFCASSVGRNYGYTFGSGTRLTVV.

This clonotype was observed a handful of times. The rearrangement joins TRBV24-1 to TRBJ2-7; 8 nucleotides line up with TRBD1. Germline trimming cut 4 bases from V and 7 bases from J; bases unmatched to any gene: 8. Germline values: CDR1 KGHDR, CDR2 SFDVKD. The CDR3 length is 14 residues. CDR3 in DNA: TGTGCCACCAGTGACACCCGGACAGGGTTGGAGCAGTACTTC. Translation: CATSDTRTGLEQYF.

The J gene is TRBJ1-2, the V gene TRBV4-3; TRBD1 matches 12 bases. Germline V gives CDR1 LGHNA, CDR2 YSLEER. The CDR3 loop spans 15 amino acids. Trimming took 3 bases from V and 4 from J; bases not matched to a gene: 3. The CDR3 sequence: CASSQGTGGSYGYTF. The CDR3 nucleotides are TGCGCCAGCAGCCAGGGGACAGGGGGCAGCTATGGCTACACCTTC.

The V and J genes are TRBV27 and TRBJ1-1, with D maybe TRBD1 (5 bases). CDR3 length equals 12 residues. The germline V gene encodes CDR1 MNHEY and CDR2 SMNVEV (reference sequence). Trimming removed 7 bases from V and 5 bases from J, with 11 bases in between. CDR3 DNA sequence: TGTGCCAGCAAGGGGCCGGGTACTGAAGCTTTCTTT. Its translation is CASKGPGTEAFF.

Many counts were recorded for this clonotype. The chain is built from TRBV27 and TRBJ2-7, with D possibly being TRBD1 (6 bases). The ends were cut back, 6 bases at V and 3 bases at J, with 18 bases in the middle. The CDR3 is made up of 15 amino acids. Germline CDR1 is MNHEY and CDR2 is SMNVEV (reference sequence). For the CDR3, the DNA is TGTGCCAGCAGCTTCCCAAGACAGGCACTCTACGAGCAGTACTTC. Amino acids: CASSFPRQALYEQYF.

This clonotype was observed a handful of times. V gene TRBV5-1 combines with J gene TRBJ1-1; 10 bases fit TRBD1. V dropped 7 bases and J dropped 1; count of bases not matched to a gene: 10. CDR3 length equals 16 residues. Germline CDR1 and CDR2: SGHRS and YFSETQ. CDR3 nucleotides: TGCGCCAGCCGCCTGGGACAGGGGCCACCGAACACTGAAGCTTTCTTT. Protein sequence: CASRLGQGPPNTEAFF.

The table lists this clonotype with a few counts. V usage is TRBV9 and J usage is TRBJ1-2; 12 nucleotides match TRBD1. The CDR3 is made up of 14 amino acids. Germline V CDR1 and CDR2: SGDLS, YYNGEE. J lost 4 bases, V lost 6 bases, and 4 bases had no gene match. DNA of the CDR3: TGTGCCAGCACCGGGACAGGGGGCTTCTATGGCTACACCTTC. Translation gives CASTGTGGFYGYTF.

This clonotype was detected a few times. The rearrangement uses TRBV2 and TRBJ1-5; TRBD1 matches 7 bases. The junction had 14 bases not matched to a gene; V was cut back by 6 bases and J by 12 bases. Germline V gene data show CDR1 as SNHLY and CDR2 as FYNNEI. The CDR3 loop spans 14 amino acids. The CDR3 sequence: CASRPRQGPQVQHF. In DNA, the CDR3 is TGTGCCAGCAGACCTCGACAGGGACCCCAGGTCCAGCATTTT.

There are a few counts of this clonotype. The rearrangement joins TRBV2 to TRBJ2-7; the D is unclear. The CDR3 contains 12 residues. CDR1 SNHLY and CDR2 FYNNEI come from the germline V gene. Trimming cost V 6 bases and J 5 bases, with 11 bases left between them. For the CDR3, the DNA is TGTGCCAGCAGCAATGGTATCCACGAGCAGTACTTC. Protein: CASSNGIHEQYF.

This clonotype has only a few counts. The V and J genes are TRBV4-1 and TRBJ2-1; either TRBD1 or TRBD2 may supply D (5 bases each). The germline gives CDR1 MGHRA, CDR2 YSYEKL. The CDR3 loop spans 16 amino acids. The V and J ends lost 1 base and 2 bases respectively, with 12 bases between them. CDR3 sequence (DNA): TGCGCCAGCAGCCAAGGAGGGGTTAGCGCCTACAATGAGCAGTTCTTC. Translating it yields CASSQGGVSAYNEQFF.

The CDR3 bases are TGCAGTGCTAGGAGCCCCAGGGGGCGCGGCTACACCTTC. Protein product: CSARSPRGRGYTF. The gene calls are TRBV20-1 and TRBJ1-2, with 8 bases lining up with TRBD1. Germline CDR1 and CDR2: DFQATT and SNEGSKA (reference sequence). The trim removed 3 bases at V and 8 bases at J, leaving 8 bases unmatched. The CDR3 is 13 amino acids.

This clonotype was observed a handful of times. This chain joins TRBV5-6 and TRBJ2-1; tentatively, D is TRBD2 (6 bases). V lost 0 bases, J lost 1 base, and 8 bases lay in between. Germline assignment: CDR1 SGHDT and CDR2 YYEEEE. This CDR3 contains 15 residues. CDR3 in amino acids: CASSLVGRSYNEQFF. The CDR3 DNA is TGTGCCAGCAGCTTGGTAGGGAGGTCCTACAATGAGCAGTTCTTC. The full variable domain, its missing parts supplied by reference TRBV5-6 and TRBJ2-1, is DAGVTQSPTHLIKTRGQQVTLRCSPKSGHDTVSWYQQALGQGPQFIFQYYEEEERQRGNFPDRFSGHQFPNYSSELNVNALLLGDSALYLCASSLVGRSYNEQFFGPGTRLTVL.

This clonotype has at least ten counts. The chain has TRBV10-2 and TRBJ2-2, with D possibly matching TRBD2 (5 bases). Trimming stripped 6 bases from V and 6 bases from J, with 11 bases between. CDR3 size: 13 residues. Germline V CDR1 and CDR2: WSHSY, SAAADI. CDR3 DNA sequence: TGCGCCAGCAGGGACTTCACTGCCGGGGAGCTGTTTTTT. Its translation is CASRDFTAGELFF.

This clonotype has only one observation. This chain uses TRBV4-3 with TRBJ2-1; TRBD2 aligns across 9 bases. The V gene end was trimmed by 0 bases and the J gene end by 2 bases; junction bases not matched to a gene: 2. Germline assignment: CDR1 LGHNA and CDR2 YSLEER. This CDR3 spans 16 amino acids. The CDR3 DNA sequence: TGCGCCAGCAGCCAAGAGCGCGGGAGGGCCTACAATGAGCAGTTCTTC. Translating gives CASSQERGRAYNEQFF.

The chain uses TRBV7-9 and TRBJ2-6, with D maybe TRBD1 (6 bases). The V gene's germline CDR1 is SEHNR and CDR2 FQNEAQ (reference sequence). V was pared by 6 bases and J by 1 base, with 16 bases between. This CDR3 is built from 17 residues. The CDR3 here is CASRKGTIRSGANVLTF. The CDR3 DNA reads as TGTGCCAGCAGAAAAGGGACAATCCGATCTGGGGCCAACGTCCTGACTTTC.

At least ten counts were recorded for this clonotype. CDR3 nucleotides: TGTGCCAGCAGTCTTGGGGGAGGGCCCGGGGGAGAGCAGTTCTTC. Translation: CASSLGGGPGGEQFF. The chain couples TRBV12-3 or TRBV12-4 to TRBJ2-1; 7 bases match TRBD2. CDR3 length: 15 residues. V gave up 5 bases and J gave up 10 bases; unmatched junction bases: 14.

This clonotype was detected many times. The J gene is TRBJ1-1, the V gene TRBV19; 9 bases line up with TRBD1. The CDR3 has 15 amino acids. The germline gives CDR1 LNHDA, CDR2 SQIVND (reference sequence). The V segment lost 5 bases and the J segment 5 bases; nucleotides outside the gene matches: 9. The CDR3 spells CASSDGQGMRTEAFF. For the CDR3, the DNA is TGTGCCAGTAGTGACGGACAGGGGATGAGGACTGAAGCTTTCTTT.